Following are 31 T cell receptor beta chains from one sample sequenced in a study of blood T cell repertoires in COVID-19. Profiled with immunoSEQ multiplex PCR; TCRdb holds only in-frame clones, not every one. The repertoire has about 330,000 clones, 70% to 90% of them found once; the top ten carry 4.5% to 7%. Sequenced sample: PBMCs or T cells enriched from blood (not recorded which). The source of these receptors is a woman in her 30s who had recovered from COVID-19.

V and J are TRBV6-2 or TRBV6-3 and TRBJ2-3; 7 nucleotides align to TRBD2. V lost 5 bases and J lost 3; bases outside the gene matches: 11. The CDR3 length is 16 residues. Looked up from germline, CDR1 is MNHEY and CDR2 is SVGEGT. Here the CDR3 DNA reads TGTGCCAGCAGTCGACCCCCCAGCGGGAATACAGATACGCAGTATTTT. This translates into CASSRPPSGNTDTQYF.

The rearrangement uses TRBV2 and TRBJ2-1, with 9 bases that match TRBD1. Germline CDR1 is SNHLY and CDR2 is FYNNEI. The CDR3 is made up of 13 amino acids. Losses at the gene ends were 8 bases for V and 9 bases for J; bases not matched to a gene: 8. CDR3 region: CASVRDRETEQFF. The CDR3, as DNA: TGTGCCAGCGTCCGGGACAGGGAGACTGAGCAGTTCTTC.

This chain joins TRBV6-6 and TRBJ1-2, with TRBD1 matching over 10 bases. There are 14 residues in the CDR3. CDR1 and CDR2 (germline): MNHNY, SVGAGI (reference sequence). Unmatched junction bases numbered 8, after V lost 7 bases and J lost 6 bases. The chain's CDR3 is CASTPGTGDHGYTF. CDR3 nucleotide sequence: TGTGCCAGCACCCCCGGGACAGGGGACCATGGCTACACCTTC.

The chain uses TRBV19 and TRBJ1-2, with 8 positions matching TRBD1. V shed 4 bases and J 0 bases; nucleotides not matched to a gene: 13. This CDR3 is built from 18 residues. Germline-derived CDR1 and CDR2 are LNHDA and SQIVND (reference sequence). CDR3 bases: TGTGCCAGTAGTAGATCGCAGCCGGGACAGGCCCCTAACTATGGCTACACCTTC. Translated: CASSRSQPGQAPNYGYTF. The full variable domain, rest sourced from reference TRBV19 and TRBJ1-2, is DGGITQSPKYLFRKEGQNVTLSCEQNLNHDAMYWYRQDPGQGLRLIYYSQIVNDFQKGDIAEGYSVSREKKESFPLTVTSAQKNPTAFYLCASSRSQPGQAPNYGYTFGSGTRLTVV.

The rearrangement links TRBV5-4 to TRBJ2-7, with 9 bases aligning to TRBD1. This CDR3 is built from 17 residues. Germline V gene lookup returns CDR1 SGHNT and CDR2 YYREEE (reference sequence). The ends lost 3 bases at V and 4 bases at J; junction bases unmatched: 14. CDR3 protein: CASSSQTRTGEKYEQYF. The CDR3 nucleotides read TGTGCCAGCAGCTCTCAAACGCGGACAGGGGAAAAGTACGAGCAGTACTTC.

This chain links TRBV2 with TRBJ2-4; D is possibly TRBD1 (6 bases). The germline CDR1 and CDR2 sequences are SNHLY and FYNNEI. The CDR3 extends over 17 amino acids. V was pared by 0 bases and J by 7 bases, with 19 bases between. As DNA, the CDR3 is TGTGCCAGCAGTGAAGCGGACGGATCACCAAGGGGGAACATTCAGTACTTC. It encodes CASSEADGSPRGNIQYF.

The chain uses TRBV6-2 or TRBV6-3 and TRBJ1-4; D gene unclear. From germline, CDR1 is MNHEY and CDR2 SVGEGT. V lost 6 bases to trimming and J lost 4 bases, with 15 bases between them. The CDR3 length is 15 residues. CDR3 nucleotides: TGTGCCAGCAGCCCCGGTGGGAGCGGTAATGAAAAACTGTTTTTT. Protein product: CASSPGGSGNEKLFF.

This clone was recorded only once. The V call is TRBV7-2, the J call TRBJ2-5; 7 positions match TRBD2. Per the germline V gene, CDR1 is SGHTA and CDR2 is FQGNSA. CDR3 length: 15 amino acids. V lost 3 bases, J lost 0 bases, and 4 bases stayed unmatched. The CDR3 DNA is TGTGCCAGCAGCTTGGTGGCGGGGGACCAAGAGACCCAGTACTTC. It translates to CASSLVAGDQETQYF.

The J gene is TRBJ1-1, the V gene TRBV7-3; D perhaps matches TRBD1 (6 bases). The CDR3 spans 16 residues. CDR1 is SGHTA and CDR2 is FQGTGA in the germline V gene. Trimming pared 0 bases from V and 0 bases from J, leaving 11 bases between. The CDR3 loop reads CASSLTTTGMNTEAFF. Written as DNA, the CDR3 is TGTGCCAGCAGCTTAACGACTACAGGGATGAACACTGAAGCTTTCTTT. Full variable domain (outside the CDR3, taken from reference TRBV7-3 and TRBJ1-1): GAGVSQTPSNKVTEKGKYVELRCDPISGHTALYWYRQSLGQGPEFLIYFQGTGAADDSGLPNDRFFAVRPEGSVSTLKIQRTERGDSAVYLCASSLTTTGMNTEAFFGQGTRLTVV.

V gene TRBV4-2 combines with J gene TRBJ1-4, with a tentative D call TRBD1 (5 bases). V was trimmed by 0 bases and J by 7 bases, leaving 24 bases between them. Germline assignment: CDR1 LGHNA and CDR2 YNFKEQ. CDR3 length equals 19 residues. Here the CDR3 reads CASSQEPGGLGGATEKLFF. CDR3 DNA: TGTGCCAGCAGCCAAGAACCGGGGGGACTCGGAGGGGCCACTGAAAAACTGTTTTTT.

The rearrangement joins TRBV7-3 to TRBJ2-1; 11 bases match TRBD1. CDR3 length: 14 residues. After removal of 5 bases from V and 6 bases from J, the junction contained 3 bases not matched to a gene. Germline loops: CDR1 SGHTA, CDR2 FQGTGA. In DNA form, the CDR3 reads TGTGCCAGCAGCCAGGACAGGGGGCGCAATGAGCAGTTCTTC. It codes for CASSQDRGRNEQFF.

The chain joins TRBV7-9 to TRBJ1-1; no clear D gene. The CDR3 sequence is 12 residues long. Germline CDR1 SEHNR, CDR2 FQNEAQ (reference sequence). V was clipped by 7 bases and J by 4 bases, with 10 bases between them. The CDR3 nucleotides are TGTGCCAGCACCCACGAGGGCACTGAAGCTTTCTTT. Protein product: CASTHEGTEAFF.

CDR3 coding DNA: TGTGCCAGCAGCGGAAACAGGGGATCTAATTCACCCCTCCACTTT. Translation: CASSGNRGSNSPLHF. V is TRBV9 and J is TRBJ1-6; the match to TRBD1 covers 7 bases. This CDR3 contains 15 residues. The V and J ends lost 3 bases and 6 bases, in that order; junction bases with no gene match: 6. The germline gives CDR1 SGDLS, CDR2 YYNGEE.

The rearrangement links TRBV11-2 to TRBJ1-2, with D maybe TRBD1 (5 bases). The CDR3 loop spans 14 amino acids. Trimming stripped 1 base from V and 4 bases from J, with 10 bases between. Germline CDR1 is SGHAT and CDR2 is FQNNGV. CDR3 bases: TGTGCCAGCAGCTTAGGGGCAGGGCCCTATGGCTACACCTTC. Translation gives CASSLGAGPYGYTF.

The rearrangement uses TRBV28 and TRBJ1-3; 10 bases match TRBD1. In germline, CDR1 is MDHEN, CDR2 SYDVKM. J gave up 1 base and V 3 bases, and 6 bases lay outside the gene matches. This CDR3 spans 17 amino acids. In nucleotides, the CDR3 is TGTGCCAGCAGTTTCTTCGGGACAGGGGTTTCTGGAAACACCATATATTTT. It specifies CASSFFGTGVSGNTIYF.

V usage is TRBV19 and J usage is TRBJ1-5; 8 nucleotides agree with TRBD1. This CDR3 is 15 amino acids long. Germline lookup yields CDR1 LNHDA and CDR2 SQIVND (reference sequence). V was pared by 3 bases and J by 1 base, with 2 bases of the junction left unmatched. The CDR3 spells CASSIGQGSNQPQHF. The DNA of the CDR3 is TGTGCCAGTAGTATCGGACAGGGAAGCAATCAGCCCCAGCATTTT.

The chain combines TRBV6-5 with TRBJ2-5, with D possibly matching TRBD1 (7 bases). Deletions cut 8 bases from V and 5 bases from J, with 15 bases between. Germline-derived CDR1 and CDR2 are MNHEY and SVGAGI. The CDR3 runs 13 residues. The CDR3 region is CASGGQGVETQYF. In DNA form, the CDR3 reads TGTGCCAGCGGGGGGCAGGGGGTTGAGACCCAGTACTTC.

The chain carries TRBV6-5 and TRBJ1-2, with 7 nucleotides matching TRBD1. The CDR3 contains 13 residues. Trimming at V came to 7 bases and at J to 5 bases, leaving 7 bases not matched to a gene. The germline V gene has CDR1 MNHEY and CDR2 SVGAGI. The CDR3 DNA follows: TGTGCCAGCAAGATTGACAGGGATTATGGCTACACCTTC. As protein: CASKIDRDYGYTF.

The rearrangement uses TRBV12-3 or TRBV12-4 and TRBJ2-7, with 10 bases identical to TRBD1. J lost 6 bases, V lost 8 bases, and 4 bases had no gene match. This CDR3 is 12 amino acids long. The CDR3 DNA sequence: TGTGCCAGCGGGACAGGGGCGCTCGAGCAGTACTTC. Protein product: CASGTGALEQYF.

J is TRBJ1-1 and V is TRBV7-3; D gene unclear. CDR3 length equals 20 residues. Trimming left V 1 base short and J 2 bases short, with 26 bases between. CDR1 is SGHTA and CDR2 is FQGTGA in the germline V gene. CDR3 region: CASSLKPVTFGARKNTEAFF. DNA for the CDR3: TGTGCCAGCAGCTTAAAACCCGTCACTTTTGGAGCCCGGAAAAACACTGAAGCTTTCTTT.

This clone has only a few counts. This sequence joins TRBV7-2 and TRBJ1-2; D remains ambiguous. The CDR3 extends over 15 amino acids. V lost 5 bases and J 5 bases, leaving 18 bases between the germline ends. The V gene's germline CDR1 is SGHTA and CDR2 FQGNSA. This CDR3 reads CASSIQTSSLYGYTF. CDR3 in DNA: TGTGCCAGCAGCATTCAGACAAGTTCCCTATATGGCTACACCTTC.

V gene TRBV20-1 combines with J gene TRBJ1-2; 8 nucleotides agree with TRBD1. This CDR3 spans 10 amino acids. Germline CDR1 reads DFQATT; CDR2 reads SNEGSKA (reference sequence). V lost 6 bases and J lost 7; bases outside the gene matches: 1. The CDR3 nucleotides are TGCAGTGCCACAGGGGGTGGCTACACCTTC. It specifies CSATGGGYTF.

The CDR3 loop is CASSMAGPSNQPQHF. Written as DNA, the CDR3 is TGTGCCAGTAGTATGGCGGGGCCTAGCAATCAGCCCCAGCATTTT. The V and J genes are TRBV19 and TRBJ1-5, with D tentatively TRBD1 (5 bases). Germline CDR1 is LNHDA and CDR2 is SQIVND (reference sequence). The V and J ends lost 3 bases and 0 bases respectively, with 9 bases between them. The CDR3 is 15 amino acids.

The chain combines TRBV2 with TRBJ2-7; TRBD2 matches 10 bases. CDR1 is SNHLY and CDR2 is FYNNEI in the germline V gene. The CDR3 totals 15 residues. After removal of 5 bases from V and 1 base from J, the junction contained 5 bases not matched to a gene. The CDR3 DNA sequence: TGTGCCAGCAGTCAACTAGCGGGGTCTTCCTACGAGCAGTACTTC. Translation: CASSQLAGSSYEQYF.

V and J are TRBV6-5 and TRBJ2-7; D gene uncertain. The CDR3 runs 11 residues. The V gene's germline CDR1 is MNHEY and CDR2 SVGAGI. Trimming removed 7 bases at V and 6 bases at J, with 10 bases between. CDR3 in amino acids: CASNRLLEQYF. The CDR3 DNA is TGTGCCAGCAACCGACTGCTCGAGCAGTACTTC.

This chain joins TRBV6-5 and TRBJ2-5, with 9 bases identical to TRBD1. The length of the CDR3 is 14 residues. Germline CDR1 is MNHEY and CDR2 is SVGAGI. Trimming cost V 7 bases and J 5 bases; bases outside gene matches: 8. Written as DNA, the CDR3 is TGTGCCAGCACTCGGGACAGGGTATACGAGACCCAGTACTTC. Translation gives CASTRDRVYETQYF.

V is TRBV5-1 and J is TRBJ1-1; 9 nucleotides agree with TRBD1. V lost 4 bases, J lost 0 bases, and 7 bases stayed unmatched. This CDR3 is 16 amino acids long. Per the germline V gene, CDR1 is SGHRS and CDR2 is YFSETQ. The CDR3 here is CASSTGTGLMNTEAFF. The CDR3 DNA is TGCGCCAGCAGCACCGGGACAGGGCTTATGAACACTGAAGCTTTCTTT.

This chain connects TRBV19 to TRBJ2-2; TRBD2 matches 9 bases. The CDR3 is made up of 17 amino acids. J gave up 0 bases and V 4 bases, and 6 bases lay outside the gene matches. The germline V gene has CDR1 LNHDA and CDR2 SQIVND (reference sequence). DNA of the CDR3: TGTGCCAGTAGTAGGGGGGCTAGCGGGGCGAACACCGGGGAGCTGTTTTTT. Protein product: CASSRGASGANTGELFF. Combining the CDR3 with reference TRBV19 and TRBJ2-2 gives the whole variable domain DGGITQSPKYLFRKEGQNVTLSCEQNLNHDAMYWYRQDPGQGLRLIYYSQIVNDFQKGDIAEGYSVSREKKESFPLTVTSAQKNPTAFYLCASSRGASGANTGELFFGEGSRLTVL.

The CDR3 DNA reads TGCGCCAGCAGCAAGGACAGACTGAACACTGAAGCTTTCTTT. Protein: CASSKDRLNTEAFF. The chain is built from TRBV5-1 and TRBJ1-1; the D gene is possibly TRBD1 (6 bases). Between the trimmed V and J ends, which lost 4 bases and 0 bases, there was a span of 10 bases. The CDR3 contains 14 residues. Germline V gives CDR1 SGHRS, CDR2 YFSETQ.

CDR3 nucleotides: TGTGCCAGCGGGCGGGGACAGATGAACACTGAAGCTTTCTTT. Protein sequence: CASGRGQMNTEAFF. The rearrangement links TRBV19 to TRBJ1-1; 7 nucleotides align to TRBD1. The length of the CDR3 is 14 residues. J lost 0 bases, V lost 9 bases, and 7 bases had no gene match. CDR1 LNHDA and CDR2 SQIVND come from the germline V gene (reference sequence).

The rearrangement joins TRBV18 to TRBJ1-1; no clear D gene. Germline CDR1 KGHSH, CDR2 LQKENI. This CDR3 contains 12 residues. V was pared by 1 base and J by 7 bases, with 7 bases between. The CDR3 region is CASSPLRGEAFF. Written as DNA, the CDR3 is TGTGCCAGCTCACCACTGCGGGGTGAAGCTTTCTTT.